This entry features one T cell receptor beta chain sequence. Assay: immunoSEQ multiplex PCR; the TCRdb copy retains only in-frame clones and omits some. This table holds about 130,000 clones, roughly 80% found once. The germline V and J ends were trimmed by 8 bases and 1 base, with 17 bases remaining between them. The germline V gene has CDR1 SQVTM and CDR2 ANQGSEA. CDR3 size: 15 residues. The sample is drawn from a study of blood T cell repertoires in COVID-19. The origin of this receptor is a man aged 45-65 years who had recovered from COVID-19. V is TRBV29-1 and J is TRBJ2-2, with D maybe TRBD2 (7 bases). Input material: PBMCs or T cells enriched from blood (not recorded which). The CDR3 loop is CSFHGGPQNTGELFF. DNA of the CDR3: TGCAGCTTCCACGGGGGGCCACAGAACACCGGGGAGCTGTTTTTT.